Listed below are T cell receptor beta chains from one sample, sequenced in a study of neoadjuvant anti-PD-1 for oral cavity cancer. Libraries were prepared by immunoSEQ multiplex PCR; TCRdb keeps only in-frame clonotypes and omits some of them. The sample lists under 25,000 clones, about 26% occurring once. This sample comprised tumor tissue, obtained after nivolumab (anti-PD-1) treatment. These receptors all stem from a person aged 40-85 years with oral cavity squamous cell carcinoma. The CDR3 runs from the conserved cysteine through the conserved F or W. A D gene is named only where the DNA matches it firmly. Not every row has a clone size; where given, it reads once, few, many or a size class.

few	TRBV30	TRBJ1-1	.	CAWSVSPNTEAFF	TGTGCCTGGAGTGTAAGTCCGAACACTGAAGCTTTCTTT
few	TRBV9	TRBJ1-4	.	CASSVTGGREEKLFF	TGTGCCAGCAGCGTTACTGGGGGCAGGGAGGAAAAACTGTTTTTT
few	TRBV2	TRBJ1-4	.	CASSSQGSNEKLFF	TGTGCCAGCAGTTCGCAGGGCTCTAATGAAAAACTGTTTTTT
many	TRBV6-5	TRBJ1-3	.	CASSYDGFSGNTIYF	TGTGCCAGCAGTTACGACGGCTTCTCTGGAAACACCATATATTTT
few	TRBV25-1	TRBJ2-7	.	CASSDLARTYEQYF	TGTGCCAGCAGTGACCTAGCGAGGACCTACGAGCAGTACTTC
.	TRBV20-1	TRBJ2-1	.	CSAREAVEQFF	TGCAGTGCTAGAGAAGCGGTTGAGCAGTTCTTC
many	TRBV11-2	TRBJ1-3	.	CASSLWGVGNTIYF	TGTGCCAGCAGCTTATGGGGGGTCGGAAACACCATATATTTT
once	TRBV27	TRBJ1-2	TRBD1	CASRLGTGEGYGYTF	TGTGCCAGCAGATTGGGGACAGGGGAAGGCTATGGCTACACCTTC
many	TRBV10-1	TRBJ2-1	.	CASSGQANEQFF	TGCGCCAGCAGTGGACAGGCAAATGAGCAGTTCTTC
few	TRBV29-1	TRBJ2-3	TRBD1	CSLKKPGQGIALTDTQYF	TGCAGCCTTAAAAAACCGGGACAGGGGATTGCCCTCACAGATACGCAGTATTTT
.	TRBV20-1	TRBJ2-1	.	CSTGKEQFF	TGCAGTACCGGCAAAGAGCAGTTCTTC
few	TRBV19	TRBJ2-5	.	CASSPGQLQETQYF	TGTGCCAGTAGCCCAGGACAGCTCCAAGAGACCCAGTACTTC
few	TRBV11-2	TRBJ1-2	.	CASSPHSNYGYTF	TGTGCCAGCAGCCCACACAGTAACTATGGCTACACCTTC
once	TRBV28	TRBJ1-2	TRBD1	CASRRQGAGGYTF	TGTGCCAGCAGAAGACAGGGGGCCGGCGGCTACACCTTC
.	TRBV27	TRBJ1-2	TRBD1	CASRGTGDYGYTF	TGTGCCAGCAGGGGGACAGGGGATTATGGCTACACCTTC
few	TRBV21-1	TRBJ1-1	.	CASRDLTGRTEAFF	TGTGCCAGCAGGGACTTAACAGGGCGGACTGAAGCTTTCTTT
.	TRBV7-9	TRBJ1-2	TRBD1	CASSLVRQGNYGYTF	TGTGCCAGCAGCTTAGTAAGACAGGGAAACTATGGCTACACCTTC
few	TRBV5-1	TRBJ2-5	TRBD1	CASSLALGQGAAGTQYF	TGCGCCAGCAGCTTGGCCCTAGGACAGGGGGCCGCCGGGACCCAGTACTTC
medium-sized	TRBV7-3	TRBJ1-1	.	CASSPRGAMNTEAFF	TGTGCCAGCAGCCCAAGAGGGGCCATGAACACTGAAGCTTTCTTT
few	TRBV5-4	TRBJ1-2	.	CASSMNGVGYTF	TGTGCCAGCAGCATGAACGGTGTCGGCTACACCTTC
.	TRBV5-6	TRBJ2-7	.	CASSLRGSYEQYF	TGTGCCAGCAGCTTGCGCGGCTCCTACGAGCAGTACTTC
few	TRBV13	TRBJ2-7	TRBD1	CASSRPIGQGANYEQYF	TGTGCCAGCAGCCGACCTATCGGACAGGGGGCAAACTACGAGCAGTACTTC
.	TRBV27	TRBJ1-2	.	CASTKWAGADYGYTF	TGTGCCAGCACAAAATGGGCGGGGGCGGACTATGGCTACACCTTC
many	TRBV9	TRBJ1-3	.	CASSVEGSSGNTIYF	TGTGCCAGCAGCGTAGAAGGCAGCTCTGGAAACACCATATATTTT
few	TRBV7-6	TRBJ1-1	.	CASSFGGAGTEAFF	TGTGCCAGCAGCTTCGGAGGGGCGGGCACTGAAGCTTTCTTT
few	TRBV7-9	TRBJ1-1	.	CASSHQNTEAFF	TGTGCCAGCAGCCACCAGAACACTGAAGCTTTCTTT
few	TRBV19	TRBJ1-2	TRBD1	CASSITGVDGYTF	TGTGCCAGTAGTATTACAGGGGTTGATGGCTACACCTTC
few	TRBV5-1	TRBJ2-7	TRBD1	CASSSGTGPYEQYF	TGCGCCAGCAGCTCCGGGACAGGTCCCTACGAGCAGTACTTC
.	TRBV4-1	TRBJ1-2	.	CASSPQDMNYGYTF	TGCGCCAGCAGCCCCCAGGACATGAACTATGGCTACACCTTC
few	TRBV28	TRBJ1-5	TRBD1	CASSLIGAGGASQPQHF	TGTGCCAGCAGTTTAATCGGCGCAGGGGGCGCGAGTCAGCCCCAGCATTTT
few	TRBV2	TRBJ1-6	TRBD1	CASSASGTANSPLHF	TGTGCCAGCAGTGCGTCCGGGACAGCTAATTCACCCCTCCACTTT
few	TRBV30	TRBJ2-5	.	CAWSVLLGETQYF	TGTGCCTGGAGTGTGCTCTTGGGAGAGACCCAGTACTTC
few	TRBV9	TRBJ2-3	.	CASSVGSGSTDTQYF	TGTGCCAGCAGCGTAGGTTCGGGTAGTACAGATACGCAGTATTTT
.	TRBV4-1	TRBJ2-6	.	CASSQEGFSTRGANVLTF	TGCGCCAGCAGCCAAGAAGGGTTCTCCACGCGGGGGGCCAACGTCCTGACTTTC
few	TRBV19	TRBJ2-1	.	CASSIGRGQGANEQFF	TGTGCCAGTAGTATTGGGCGGGGGCAGGGGGCGAATGAGCAGTTCTTC
many	TRBV19	TRBJ2-7	.	CASSWGPRTYEQYF	TGTGCCAGTAGTTGGGGACCGAGGACCTACGAGCAGTACTTC
.	TRBV9	TRBJ2-5	.	CASSVASGAGETQYF	TGTGCCAGCAGCGTAGCTTCAGGGGCGGGCGAGACCCAGTACTTC
once	TRBV29-1	TRBJ2-1	TRBD1	CRIETGVPNEQFF	TGCAGGATCGAGACAGGGGTCCCCAATGAGCAGTTCTTC
few	TRBV4-1	TRBJ2-7	.	CASSQAEYAEQYF	TGCGCCAGCAGCCAAGCGGAGTACGCCGAGCAGTACTTC
.	TRBV7-2	TRBJ2-7	.	CASSSSPLASLYEQYF	TGTGCCAGCAGCTCATCGCCATTAGCTTCCCTCTACGAGCAGTACTTC